This T cell receptor beta chain was found in a study of shared clonotypes between healthy human individuals. The repertoire was sequenced with immunoSEQ multiplex PCR; TCRdb's copy has only in-frame clones and lacks some. The data hold over 800,000 clones, with roughly 92% observed a single time. V was clipped by 3 bases and J by 3 bases, with 12 bases between them. The CDR3 loop spans 14 amino acids. The germline V gene encodes CDR1 MGHRA and CDR2 YSYEKL. In the naive CD8 group, cells lacked CD45RO and were positively selected for CCR7, so terminally differentiated effector memory CD45RA+ cells were left out.

The chain uses TRBV4-1 and TRBJ2-7, with D unresolved. Sequencing used naive CD8+ T cells sorted from blood. This TCR was recovered from a man aged 25-45 years in good health. CDR3 region: CASSQERALYEQYF. In nucleotides, the CDR3 is TGCGCCAGCAGCCAGGAACGGGCTCTCTACGAGCAGTACTTC.